Following are 9 T cell receptor beta chains from one sample sequenced in a study of cytomegalovirus exposure and HLA in healthy donors. PCR involved 60 Vbeta and 13 Jbeta primers. Method: immunoSEQ multiplex PCR; TCRdb's copy keeps in-frame clones and lacks some. Seen here are fewer than 180,000 clones, roughly 83% observed once, and the top ten hold about 3.7%. Sequenced material: PBMCs. The receptors originated from a human donor in good health.

The sample holds a few counts of this clone. The genes are TRBV19 and TRBJ1-1; TRBD1 might be the D (5 bases). Trimming took 6 bases from V and 4 from J, leaving 18 bases between them. The length of the CDR3 is 15 residues. Germline CDR1 reads LNHDA; CDR2 reads SQIVND (reference sequence). CDR3 amino acids: CASRGGGFGATEAFF. CDR3 nucleotides: TGTGCCAGTAGGGGGGGAGGCTTCGGGGCCACTGAAGCTTTCTTT.

In this sample, this clone turned up once. CDR3 nucleotide sequence: TGTGCCTGGAAGGCTAGCGCTGAGCAGTTCTTC. It specifies CAWKASAEQFF. The chain recombines TRBV30 with TRBJ2-1, with D tentatively TRBD2 (6 bases). The germline gives CDR1 GTSNPN, CDR2 SVGIG (reference sequence). The CDR3 has 11 amino acids. The germline V and J ends were trimmed by 4 bases and 9 bases, with 10 bases remaining between them. The complete variable domain, with remaining parts taken from reference TRBV30 and TRBJ2-1, reads SQTIHQWPATLVQPVGSPLSLECTVEGTSNPNLYWYRQAAGRGLQLLFYSVGIGQISSEVPQNLSASRPQDRQFILSSKKLLLSDSGFYLCAWKASAEQFFGPGTRLTVL.

The rearrangement uses TRBV5-1 and TRBJ1-3; D is uncertain. The V end lost 2 bases, the J end lost 3 bases, and 9 bases lay between the germline ends. Germline lookup yields CDR1 SGHRS and CDR2 YFSETQ. CDR3 length: 14 residues. The CDR3 sequence: CASSLTGFGNTIYF. In DNA form, the CDR3 reads TGCGCCAGCAGCTTAACGGGGTTTGGAAACACCATATATTTT.

This chain uses TRBV6-6 with TRBJ2-7; 7 positions agree with TRBD2. The CDR3 runs to 14 residues. Germline CDR1 reads MNHNY; CDR2 reads SVGAGI (reference sequence). V lost 2 bases to trimming and J lost 4 bases; unmatched junction nucleotides: 5. The CDR3 bases are TGTGCCAGCAGTTACCCGGGGGGACGGTACGAGCAGTACTTC. It yields the protein CASSYPGGRYEQYF.

The CDR3 is CASSLPAGVVYEQYF. Here the CDR3 DNA reads TGTGCCAGCAGCTTACCAGCGGGAGTGGTCTACGAGCAGTACTTC. The rearrangement uses TRBV7-4 and TRBJ2-7; 8 nucleotides agree with TRBD2. Trimming at V came to 2 bases and at J to 3 bases, leaving 6 bases not matched to a gene. The CDR3 is 15 residues long. The germline V gene has CDR1 SGHVT and CDR2 SQSDAQ.

This rearrangement joins TRBV4-1 to TRBJ2-3, with D perhaps matching TRBD1 (5 bases). CDR1 is MGHRA and CDR2 is YSYEKL in the germline V gene. The CDR3 runs 15 residues. The V gene lost 1 base and the J gene lost 6 bases, with 14 bases spanning the gap. This CDR3 is CASSQASRVVDTQYF. The CDR3 coding sequence is TGCGCCAGCAGCCAAGCCAGCAGGGTAGTCGATACGCAGTATTTT.

V and J are TRBV5-6 and TRBJ2-1, with 7 positions matching TRBD2. Germline CDR1 reads SGHDT; CDR2 reads YYEEEE. The ends lost 2 bases at V and 3 bases at J; junction bases unmatched: 5. This CDR3 spans 15 amino acids. The CDR3 loop reads CASSFPSGDYNEQFF. The CDR3 DNA follows: TGTGCCAGCAGCTTCCCTAGCGGAGACTACAATGAGCAGTTCTTC.

J is TRBJ2-1 and V is TRBV7-2; 7 bases agree with TRBD1. V was pared by 5 bases and J by 8 bases, with 9 bases of the junction left unmatched. Germline CDR1 is SGHTA and CDR2 is FQGNSA. This CDR3 has 14 amino acids. The CDR3: CASSGQATSDEQFF. The CDR3 DNA sequence: TGTGCCAGCAGCGGACAGGCCACGAGCGATGAGCAGTTCTTC.

The CDR3 is CASSLGQGQGNTEAFF. CDR3 bases: TGTGCCAGCAGCTTAGGGCAGGGCCAAGGGAACACTGAAGCTTTCTTT. J is TRBJ1-1 and V is TRBV7-2; tentative D call: TRBD1 (5 bases). The V end lost 1 base, the J end lost 1 base, and 13 bases lay between the germline ends. The CDR3 length is 16 residues. From germline, CDR1 is SGHTA and CDR2 FQGNSA.